This section outlines one T cell receptor beta chain sequence together with its context. Its antigen is unidentified. The CDR3 length is 13 residues. Germline lookup yields CDR1 KGHSH and CDR2 LQKENI. V was trimmed by 3 bases and J by 6 bases, leaving 11 bases between them. This sample is drawn from a study of persistence of HIV-infected CD4 T cells. Study-wide points: The rare CMV-responding cells with HIV-1 proviruses were not separately TCR-sequenced.

Cells were stimulated with CMV-infected fibroblast lysates at around 9.1 ug/mL. CD4+ T cells upregulating both CD40 ligand and CD69 were sorted as responding cells. Adults with HIV-1 started suppressive ART while chronically infected. The libraries were made with immunoSEQ version 4 in survey mode. Template was genomic DNA at 10 ng/uL, with up to roughly 1 ug used per sample. Using immunoSEQ multiplex PCR, the repertoire was profiled, and TCRdb retains in-frame clones only, with some absent. The sample lists almost 20,000 clones, 70% to 80% seen once, with roughly 7% in the top ten. Here the sequenced sample was CD4+ T cells sorted from PBMCs after approximately 20-hour stimulation, taken from a patient who received antiretroviral therapy. This chain links TRBV18 with TRBJ1-2; maybe TRBD1 (5 bases). This receptor was taken from an adult man with HIV who was CMV-seropositive. In DNA form, the CDR3 reads TGTGCCAGCTCACCGGGGCGAAGGGATGGCTACACCTTC. The encoded protein is CASSPGRRDGYTF. Filled out from reference TRBV18 and TRBJ1-2, the complete variable domain reads NAGVMQNPRHLVRRRGQEARLRCSPMKGHSHVYWYRQLPEEGLKFMVYLQKENIIDESGMPKERFSAEFPKEGPSILRIQQVVRGDSAAYFCASSPGRRDGYTFGSGTRLTVV.